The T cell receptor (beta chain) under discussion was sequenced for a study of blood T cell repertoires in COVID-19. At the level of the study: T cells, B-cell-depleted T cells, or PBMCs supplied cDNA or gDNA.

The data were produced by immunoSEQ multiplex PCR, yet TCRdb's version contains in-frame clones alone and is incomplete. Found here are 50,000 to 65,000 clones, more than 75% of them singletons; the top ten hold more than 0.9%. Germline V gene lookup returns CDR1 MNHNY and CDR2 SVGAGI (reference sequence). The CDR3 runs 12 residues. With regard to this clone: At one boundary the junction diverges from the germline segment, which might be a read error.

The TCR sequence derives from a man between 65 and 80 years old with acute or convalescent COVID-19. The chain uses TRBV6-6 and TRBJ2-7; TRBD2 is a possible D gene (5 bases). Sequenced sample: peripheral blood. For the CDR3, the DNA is TGTGCCAGCAGCCCCTCAGGTCCCCAGCGGATATTC. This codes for CASSPSGPQRIF.